This T cell receptor (beta chain) was documented in a study of OX40 agonist ivuxolimab in advanced cancers. Background for the entire study: Ivuxolimab was a fully human IgG2 agonistic monoclonal antibody targeting the costimulatory receptor OX40 (CD134). The purpose of peripheral TCRbeta sequencing was to test whether ivuxolimab changed TCR sequence diversity and led to clonal T-cell expansion. Partial responses were achieved by three dose-escalation patients, of whom one had hepatocellular carcinoma and two had cutaneous melanoma. Prior anti-PD-1, anti-PD-L1 or anti-CTLA-4 therapy was permitted, and 40% of dose-escalation patients had received checkpoint inhibitors. Intravenous ivuxolimab was administered to patients every 2 weeks at six dose levels: 0.01, 0.1, 0.3, 1.5, 3 and 10 mg/kg. The paper describes the monotherapy dose-escalation part (N of about 52 patients) of the phase I trial of ivuxolimab. Among the approximately 54 dose-escalation patients, some 19 had hepatocellular carcinoma, 15 or so melanoma, 9 renal cell carcinoma and 9 head and neck cancer. The dose-escalation cohort was over 70% male with a mean age of about 60 years, ranging from about 23 to 85.

The trial excluded patients who had a history of autoimmune disease or who were on systemic immunosuppression. Peripheral blood for TCR sequencing was collected from all dose cohorts at baseline, on cycle 4 day 1, and on cycle 7 day 1. Samples came from an open-label, multicenter, first-in-human phase I dose-escalation trial of ivuxolimab. Adults with locally advanced or metastatic melanoma, renal cell carcinoma, hepatocellular carcinoma or head and neck squamous cell carcinoma were enrolled in the trial. Before TCR sequencing, CD4+ and CD8+ T cells were separately sorted from peripheral blood. What the authors observed across the whole study: Low levels of normalized T-cell clonal expansion were also seen in some patients who did not respond. Clonal expansion of both CD4+ and CD8+ blood T cells was observed from baseline to week 6 at doses 0.1 to 3.0 mg/kg. Partial responders in the 0.1-3.0 mg/kg groups had among the lowest normalized peripheral clonal expansion, especially among CD8+ T cells. After ivuxolimab, CD8+ T cells had more expanded clones than CD4+ T cells on average. Which antigens the clonally expanded peripheral T cells were specific for was not determined.

Genomic DNA was extracted from sorted cells for sequencing of the TCRbeta CDR3 region. The immunoSEQ Assay was used to sequence the TCRbeta CDR3 regions. The table comes from immuneACCESS by way of TCRdb, which keeps in-frame sequences with V and J called. Part of the clones is missing from these tables; in studies checked, under half for an unresolved V gene and the rest for unknown reasons. The sample data list roughly 50,000 clones, and just over 85% of these were observed just once. Clones ranked in the top ten supply roughly 0.9% of the sample. Clipping removes 5 bases from V and 1 base from J, with 4 as the unmatched junction base count. From the cysteine through the phenylalanine, the CDR3 covers 15 amino acids. Left in the record is the CDR3 DNA by itself, 45 bases read in frame from the first base. Taken from the germline V gene (reference sequence), the CDR1 and CDR2 loops are SEHNR and FQNEAQ.

Concerning this clone itself: It has no known antigen specificity. Per-base qualities were not stored, and no clone one base away is much larger.

Recombination linked TRBV7-9 to TRBJ1-3; 8 bases in the middle match TRBD1. The sample was CD4+ or CD8+ T cells sorted from blood, taken in a trial of the OX40 agonist ivuxolimab. The TCR originated in an adult with an advanced solid tumor such as melanoma, head and neck, liver or kidney cancer. The encoded CDR3 is CASSTGGSSGNTIYF. DNA sequence: TGTGCCAGCAGCACAGGGGGTTCTTCTGGAAACACCATATATTTT.